A selection of T cell receptor beta chains follows, all from one sample in a study of T cell responses to AZD1222 COVID-19 vaccine. Assay used: immunoSEQ multiplex PCR; TCRdb lists only in-frame clones, some missing. The sample contains 100,000 or so clones, about 86% of which appear only once. The specimen was peripheral blood, collected 28 days after the second AZD1222 dose. Receptors were obtained from an adult who received the AZD1222 COVID-19 vaccine. The CDR3 runs from the conserved cysteine through the conserved F or W. Fields, in order: clone size, J gene, V gene, D gene, CDR3 DNA, CDR3 protein. A D gene is named only where the DNA matches it firmly. A clone size is listed for some rows: how often the clone was seen (once, few, many), or a class if it is expanded.

>.|TRBJ2-7|TRBV5-1|.
TGCGCCAGCAGCTTGGACGGACAAACGAGCTCCTACGAGCAGTACTTC
CASSLDGQTSSYEQYF
>.|TRBJ2-7|TRBV28|TRBD1
TGTGCCAGCAGTAAGAAGGACAGGAAGGGCGAGCAGTACTTC
CASSKKDRKGEQYF
>.|TRBJ2-5|TRBV3-1/TRBV3-2|.
TGTGCCAGCAGCCAGAACGGCGAGGAGACCCAGTACTTC
CASSQNGEETQYF
>.|TRBJ1-5|TRBV30|TRBD1
TGTGCCTGGAGTATAAGACAGGGGGCCCAGCCCCAGCATTTT
CAWSIRQGAQPQHF
>once|TRBJ1-1|TRBV7-3|.
TGTGCCAGCAGCTTAGGCACGAACACTGAAGCTTTCTTT
CASSLGTNTEAFF
>.|TRBJ1-1|TRBV2|.
TGTGCCAGCAGCGGATACATGAACACTGAAGCTTTCTTT
CASSGYMNTEAFF
>.|TRBJ2-7|TRBV7-9|TRBD2
TGTGCCAGCACTAGCGGGCCCTACGAGCAGTACTTC
CASTSGPYEQYF
>.|TRBJ1-2|TRBV12-2|.
TGTGCAAGTCGAAAACCGACCGAGACAGCCTTC
CASRKPTETAF
>.|TRBJ1-2|TRBV11-2|TRBD1
TGTGCCAGCAGCCCGGAGGGACAGTGGGGCTACACCTTC
CASSPEGQWGYTF
>.|TRBJ1-5|TRBV7-6|TRBD1
TGTGCCACCGGGACAGGGCAACAGCCCCAGCATTTT
CATGTGQQPQHF
>.|TRBJ1-3|TRBV9|.
TGTGCCAGCAGCGTATCAGGGCAGAGCTCTGGAAACACCATATATTTT
CASSVSGQSSGNTIYF
>.|TRBJ1-6|TRBV5-6|.
TGTGCCAGCAGCTTGGTGGGGGCAGGGGATTCACCCCTCCACTTT
CASSLVGAGDSPLHF
>.|TRBJ1-2|TRBV10-1|.
TGCGCCAGCAGTGAGTCCGGGGGCCAGGGGCCGTTCTATGGCTACACCTTC
CASSESGGQGPFYGYTF
>.|TRBJ2-1|TRBV28|TRBD2
TGTGCCAGCTTAACTAGCGGGAGTCGGAATGAGCAGTTCTTC
CASLTSGSRNEQFF
>.|TRBJ2-7|TRBV9|TRBD1
TGTGCCAGCAGCGTGACAGGGGCGACCTACGAGCAGTACTTC
CASSVTGATYEQYF
>.|TRBJ2-7|TRBV7-2|.
TGTGCCAGCAGCGGAGGGTACCGCTACGAGCAGTACTTC
CASSGGYRYEQYF
>.|TRBJ2-3|TRBV5-1|TRBD2
TGCGCCAGCAGCTTGGCCGTGGGAGGGCCAGATACGCAGTATTTT
CASSLAVGGPDTQYF
>.|TRBJ2-3|TRBV19|TRBD2
TGTGCCAGTAGTATTGTACTAGCGAGCACAGATACGCAGTATTTT
CASSIVLASTDTQYF
>.|TRBJ1-1|TRBV27|TRBD1
TGTGCCAGCAGTTTATTTGGGACAGGGGTCTTAATTAGCACTGAAGCTTTCTTT
CASSLFGTGVLISTEAFF
>.|TRBJ2-1|TRBV27|.
TGTGCCAGCAGTTTACTTCTGGGATACAATGAGCAGTTCTTC
CASSLLLGYNEQFF